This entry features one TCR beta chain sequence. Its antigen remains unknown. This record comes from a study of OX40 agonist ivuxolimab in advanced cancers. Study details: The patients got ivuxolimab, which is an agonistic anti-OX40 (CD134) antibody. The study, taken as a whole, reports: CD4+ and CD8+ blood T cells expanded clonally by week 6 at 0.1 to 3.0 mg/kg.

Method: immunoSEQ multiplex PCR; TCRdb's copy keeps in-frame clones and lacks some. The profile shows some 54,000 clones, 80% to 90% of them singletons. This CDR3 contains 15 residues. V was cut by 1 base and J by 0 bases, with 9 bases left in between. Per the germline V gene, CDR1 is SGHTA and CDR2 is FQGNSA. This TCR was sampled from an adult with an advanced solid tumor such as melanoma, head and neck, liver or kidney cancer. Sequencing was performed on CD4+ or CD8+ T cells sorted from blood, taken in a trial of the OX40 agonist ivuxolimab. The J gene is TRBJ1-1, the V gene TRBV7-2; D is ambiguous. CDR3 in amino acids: CASSLGGNVNTEAFF. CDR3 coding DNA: TGTGCCAGCAGCTTAGGAGGGAATGTGAACACTGAAGCTTTCTTT.